This record concerns one T cell receptor beta chain sequence. The antigen remains unidentified. The data derive from a study of T cell responses to AZD1222 COVID-19 vaccine. Produced via immunoSEQ multiplex PCR; TCRdb's table is partial and in-frame only. Here the sample spans 180,000 or so clones, approximately 93% being singletons. The CDR3 is made up of 15 amino acids. The V segment lost 5 bases and the J segment 5 bases; nucleotides outside the gene matches: 5. Germline CDR1 reads LNHNV; CDR2 reads YYDKDF (reference sequence). Study-wide results and caveats: Targets within unmutated variant regions were reportedly found for nearly half of spike-specific TCRs.

The specimen comprised peripheral blood, sampled 28 days after the second AZD1222 dose. This chain connects TRBV15 to TRBJ1-5; 11 positions agree with TRBD1. The sequence derives from an adult who received the AZD1222 COVID-19 vaccine. The CDR3 DNA reads TGTGCCACCAGCGGACAGGGGGCAAAACATCAGCCCCAGCATTTT. It codes for CATSGQGAKHQPQHF.